The T cell receptor beta chain under discussion was sequenced for a study of T cell responses to AZD1222 COVID-19 vaccine (dated by TCRdb to 2020 to 2022). For the study in its entirety: A total of just over 230 trial participants underwent TCR sequencing, of whom about 210 had received two doses of AZD1222 and around 25 had received two doses of the MenACWY control vaccine. Enrollment into the trials was organized by age into subgroups of 18-55, 56-69 and 70-plus years, and those subgroups contained roughly 150, 30 and 60 TCR-sequenced participants, respectively.

What this sample's time point label stands for: about 28 days (+/-7) after the second vaccine dose. AZD1222 recipients given second doses at about 4 weeks or at about 12 weeks were pooled, since spike-specific TCR depth and breadth were not found to differ between the two schedules. Vaccinee samples were obtained from the UK trials COV001 and COV002, which included a single-blind randomized controlled phase 2/3 trial of AZD1222 (ChAdOx1 nCoV-19) in healthy adults. For TCRbeta chain sequencing, PBMC samples from trial participants were taken at day 0 and at day 28 after the second dose. The full study reports these points: The 56-69-year group was small, and its depth increase did not reach significance, likely because of low power. The whole spike protein was spanned by vaccine-associated CD4 TCRs, and dominant responses were seen in regions 160-218 and 743-854. Spike-specific TCR breadth and depth rose significantly after two AZD1222 doses compared with day 0 and with MenACWY recipients. Most participants were white British and females outnumbered males, and the authors suggested that clonal diversity may have been underestimated. Reportedly, almost half of the unique spike-specific TCRs recognized epitopes lying outside the regions that are mutated in the B.1.351 and B.1.1.7 variants. Only five to seven AZD1222 recipients were SARS-CoV-2 seropositive at baseline, limiting conclusions about previously exposed vaccinees. Because no day 14 peak-response samples were available, the repertoires could be characterized only after the peak T cell response.

Notes on this clone: Its antigen specificity is not known. Base qualities are not provided; no much larger clone lies one nucleotide away.

The CDR3 regions of human TCRbeta chains were analyzed by immunosequencing. On the authors' methods: Repertoire TCRs were checked for matches against a reference library of SARS-CoV-2-specific TCRs that had been generated using the MIRA antigen-specificity platform. Breadth was defined as the fraction of unique TCRs that were SARS-CoV-2-associated, and depth was defined as the fraction of total T cells that were SARS-CoV-2-associated. Using the MIRA data, each spike-specific TCR was assigned both to the spike region to which the TCR was reactive and to a CD4 or CD8 class. Log10-transformed breadth and depth values were compared by one-way ANOVA with Sidak's multiple comparisons tests. TCRdb carries this immuneACCESS record with in-frame sequences only. Its versions omit some clonotypes, under half of them owing to an unresolved V gene in the studies checked, with the rest unexplained. V and J calls plus clone size are reproduced from that table; the DNA served to infer D and trimming. The sample has 55,000 to 65,000 clones on record, roughly 80% of them singletons. Clones ranked in the top ten supply approximately 5.2% of the sample.

From the cysteine through the phenylalanine, the CDR3 covers 14 amino acids. The CDR3 DNA has 42 bases and is translated from base 1. V loses 3 bases, J loses 7 bases, and the germline ends lie 13 bases apart. CDR1 and CDR2 are read off the germline V gene as SNHLY and FYNNEI. The starting material was peripheral blood, obtained 28 days after the second AZD1222 dose. The clonotype comes from an adult who received the AZD1222 COVID-19 vaccine. Recombination joined TRBV2 with TRBJ1-5; the D gene identity is not certain. The CDR3 protein is CASSEYGSRQPQHF. DNA sequence: TGTGCCAGCAGTGAGTATGGGAGTAGACAGCCCCAGCATTTT. The entire variable domain, with the stretches around the CDR3 drawn from the reference TRBV2 and TRBJ1-5 proteins, is EPEVTQTPSHQVTQMGQEVILRCVPISNHLYFYWYRQILGQKVEFLVSFYNNEISEKSEIFDDQFSVERPDGSNFTLKIRSTKLEDSAMYFCASSEYGSRQPQHFGDGTRLSIL.